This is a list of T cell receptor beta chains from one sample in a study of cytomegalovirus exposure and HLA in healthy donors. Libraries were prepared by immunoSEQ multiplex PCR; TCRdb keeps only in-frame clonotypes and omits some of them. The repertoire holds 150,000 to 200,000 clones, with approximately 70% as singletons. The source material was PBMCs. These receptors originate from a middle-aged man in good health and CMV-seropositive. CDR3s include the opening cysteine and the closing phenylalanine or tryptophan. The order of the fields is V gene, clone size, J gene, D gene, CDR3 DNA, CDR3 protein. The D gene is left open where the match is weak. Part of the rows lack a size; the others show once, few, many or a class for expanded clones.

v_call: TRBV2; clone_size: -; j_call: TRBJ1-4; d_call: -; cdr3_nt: TGTGCCAGCAAAATCGGTGAAAAACTGTTTTTT; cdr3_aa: CASKIGEKLFF
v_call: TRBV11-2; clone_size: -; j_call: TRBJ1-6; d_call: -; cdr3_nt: TGTGCCAGCAGCTTAGATGGAGGGAACAATTCACCCCTCCACTTT; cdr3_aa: CASSLDGGNNSPLHF
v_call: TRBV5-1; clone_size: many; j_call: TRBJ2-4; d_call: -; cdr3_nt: TGCGCCAGCAGCTTGGATTCGGGCAAAAACATTCAGTACTTC; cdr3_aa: CASSLDSGKNIQYF
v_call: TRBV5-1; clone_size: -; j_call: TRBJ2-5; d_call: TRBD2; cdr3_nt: TGCGCCAGCAGCACTGGGACTAGCGGGGGTTTAGAGACCCAGTACTTC; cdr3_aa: CASSTGTSGGLETQYF
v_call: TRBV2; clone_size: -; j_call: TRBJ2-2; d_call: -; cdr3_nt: TGTGCCAGCAGTGGGTCAGGCATATCGAACACCGGGGAGCTGTTTTTT; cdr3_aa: CASSGSGISNTGELFF
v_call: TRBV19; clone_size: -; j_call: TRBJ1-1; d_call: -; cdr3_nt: TGTGCCAGTAGTACCGCGGCTATGAACACTGAAGCTTTCTTT; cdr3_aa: CASSTAAMNTEAFF
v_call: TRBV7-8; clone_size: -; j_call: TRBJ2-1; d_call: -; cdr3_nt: TGTGCCAGCAGCTATTTACAGGGTGTTCGCTACAATGAGCAGTTCTTC; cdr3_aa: CASSYLQGVRYNEQFF
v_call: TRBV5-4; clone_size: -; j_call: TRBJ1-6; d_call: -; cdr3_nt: TGTGCCAGCAGCGACTTGGTACAGGGCAGAAATTCACCCCTCCACTTT; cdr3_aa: CASSDLVQGRNSPLHF
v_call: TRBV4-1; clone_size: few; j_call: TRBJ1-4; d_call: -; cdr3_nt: TGCGCCAGCAGCCAAGATGGGGGGAGAGGTGAAAAACTGTTTTTT; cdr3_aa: CASSQDGGRGEKLFF
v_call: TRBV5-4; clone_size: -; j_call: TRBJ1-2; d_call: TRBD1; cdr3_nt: TGTGCCAGCAGCCCCCCGGGACAGCTTTCCTATGGCTACACCTTC; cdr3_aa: CASSPPGQLSYGYTF
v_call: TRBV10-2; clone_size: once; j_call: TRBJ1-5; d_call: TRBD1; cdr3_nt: TGCGCCAGCAGACCCGGGACAGGGGGCAATCAGCCCCAGCATTTT; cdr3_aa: CASRPGTGGNQPQHF
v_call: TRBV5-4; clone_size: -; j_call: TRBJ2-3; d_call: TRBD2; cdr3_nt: TGTGCCAGCAGCTTGCTAGCGGGGGGGCTGGGTACGCAGTATTTT; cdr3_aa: CASSLLAGGLGTQYF
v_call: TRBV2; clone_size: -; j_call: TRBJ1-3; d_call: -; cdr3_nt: TGTGCCAGCAAACCCGGCTCTGGAAACACCATATATTTT; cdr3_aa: CASKPGSGNTIYF
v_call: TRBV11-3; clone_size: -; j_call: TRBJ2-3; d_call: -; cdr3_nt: TGTGCCAGCAGCTTAGTTTTTGCGGATACGCAGTATTTT; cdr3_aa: CASSLVFADTQYF
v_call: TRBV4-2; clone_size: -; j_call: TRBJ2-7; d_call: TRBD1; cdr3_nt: TGTGCCAGCAGCCAGATAGGGACAGGGGTGGCCTACGAGCAGTACTTC; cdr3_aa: CASSQIGTGVAYEQYF
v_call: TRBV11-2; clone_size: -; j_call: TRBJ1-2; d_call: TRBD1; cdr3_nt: TGTGCCAGCAGCTCACCCCGAGGGGGCATTGGGTCTAACTATGGCTACACCTTC; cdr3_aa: CASSSPRGGIGSNYGYTF
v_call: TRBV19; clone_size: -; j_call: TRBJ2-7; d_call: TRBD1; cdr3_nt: TGTGCCAGTAGTCCAAGGGACAGGGGGGTAAACTACGAGCAGTACTTC; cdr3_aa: CASSPRDRGVNYEQYF
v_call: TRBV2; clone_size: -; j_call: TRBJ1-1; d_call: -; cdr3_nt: TGTGCCAGCAGTGAAGCGCGAAGTAGCAGGGATACTGAAGCTTTCTTT; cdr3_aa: CASSEARSSRDTEAFF
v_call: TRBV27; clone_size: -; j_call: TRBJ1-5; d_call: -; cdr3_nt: TGTGCCAGCAGTTTACAGGGGTCCGATCAGCCCCAGCATTTT; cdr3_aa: CASSLQGSDQPQHF
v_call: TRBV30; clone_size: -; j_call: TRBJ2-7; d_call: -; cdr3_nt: TGTGCCTGGTCACCGGCTCGGGGGTTCTCCTACGAGCAGTACTTC; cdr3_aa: CAWSPARGFSYEQYF
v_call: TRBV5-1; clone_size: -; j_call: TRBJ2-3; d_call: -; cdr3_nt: TGCGCCAGCAGCTTGGCAGTGATCTCAGATACGCAGTATTTT; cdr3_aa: CASSLAVISDTQYF
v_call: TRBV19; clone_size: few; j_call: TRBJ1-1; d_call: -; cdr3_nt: TGTGCCAGCGGCAGGGGCATGAACACTGAAGCTTTCTTT; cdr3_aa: CASGRGMNTEAFF
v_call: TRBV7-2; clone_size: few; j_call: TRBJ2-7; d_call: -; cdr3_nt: TGTGCCAGCAGCTTAATATCCTACGAGCAGTACTTC; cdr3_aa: CASSLISYEQYF
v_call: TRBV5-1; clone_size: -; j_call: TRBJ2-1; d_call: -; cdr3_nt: TGCGCCAGCAGCTTGGTTGCGGGCCGCCCCTACAATGAGCAGTTCTTC; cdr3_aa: CASSLVAGRPYNEQFF
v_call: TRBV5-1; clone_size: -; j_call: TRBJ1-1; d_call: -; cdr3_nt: TGCGCCAGCAGCACTTTGAACACTGAAGCTTTCTTT; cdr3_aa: CASSTLNTEAFF
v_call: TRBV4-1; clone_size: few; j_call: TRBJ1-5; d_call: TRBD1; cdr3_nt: TGCGCCAGCAGCTGGGACAGGAGAAGCAATCAGCCCCAGCATTTT; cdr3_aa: CASSWDRRSNQPQHF
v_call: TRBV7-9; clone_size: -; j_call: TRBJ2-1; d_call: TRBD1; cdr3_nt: TGTTCCAGCAGCGTGTTAGGGACAGGGGGTATCTTC; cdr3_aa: CSSSVLGTGGIF
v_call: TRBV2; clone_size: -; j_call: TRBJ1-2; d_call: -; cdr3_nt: TGTGCCAGCAGTGAAAAAGAGGGAGGAAACTATGGCTACACCTTC; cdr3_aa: CASSEKEGGNYGYTF
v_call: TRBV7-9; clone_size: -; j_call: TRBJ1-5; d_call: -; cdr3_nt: TGTGCCAGCAGCTTGGGGGGGGTCGGTCAGCCCCAGCATTTT; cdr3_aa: CASSLGGVGQPQHF
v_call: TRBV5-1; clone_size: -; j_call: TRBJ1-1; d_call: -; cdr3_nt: TGCGCCAGCAGCTTGGGACCAGCGAGGAACACTGAAGCTTTCTTT; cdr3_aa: CASSLGPARNTEAFF
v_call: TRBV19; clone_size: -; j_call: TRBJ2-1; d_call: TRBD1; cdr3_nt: TGTGCCAGTAGTACAACCGGGACAGGGGGGCGAAAACTACGTCCCTACAATGAGCAGTTCTTC; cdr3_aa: CASSTTGTGGRKLRPYNEQFF
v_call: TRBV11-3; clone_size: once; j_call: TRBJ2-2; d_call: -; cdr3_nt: TGTGCCAGCAGCTTAGACAGTGTCGGGGAGCTGTTTTTT; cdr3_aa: CASSLDSVGELFF
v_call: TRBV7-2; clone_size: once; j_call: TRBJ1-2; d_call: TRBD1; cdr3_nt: TGTGCCAGCAGCTTAGGGACACAGGGGTTGGGCTATGGCTACACCTTC; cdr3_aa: CASSLGTQGLGYGYTF
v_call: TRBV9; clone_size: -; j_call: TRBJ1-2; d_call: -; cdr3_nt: TGTGCCAGCAGCGCAGGGTATAGCTATGGCTACACCTTC; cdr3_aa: CASSAGYSYGYTF
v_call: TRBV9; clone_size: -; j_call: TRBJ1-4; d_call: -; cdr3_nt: TGTGCCAGCAGCGTCGGACATGCAACTAATGAAAAACTGTTTTTT; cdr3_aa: CASSVGHATNEKLFF
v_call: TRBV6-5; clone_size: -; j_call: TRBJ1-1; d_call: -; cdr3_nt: TGTGCCAGCAGCATGACAAGGGAGAGCACTGAAGCTTTCTTT; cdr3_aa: CASSMTRESTEAFF
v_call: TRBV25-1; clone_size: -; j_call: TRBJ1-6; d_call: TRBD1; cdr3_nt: TGTGCCAGCAGTGACCCGGGACAGGGTAACTATTCACCCCTCCACTTT; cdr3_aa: CASSDPGQGNYSPLHF
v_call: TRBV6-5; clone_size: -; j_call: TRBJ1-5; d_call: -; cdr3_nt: TGTGCCAGCAGTTTTTGGAGCCACGATCAGCCCCAGCATTTT; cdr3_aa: CASSFWSHDQPQHF
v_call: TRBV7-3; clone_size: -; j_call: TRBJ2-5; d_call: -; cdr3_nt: TGTGCCAGCAGCATACAAGAGACCCAGTACTTC; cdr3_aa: CASSIQETQYF
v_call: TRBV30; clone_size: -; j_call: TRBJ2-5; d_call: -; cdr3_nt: TGTGCCTGGAGTCGTCAGCAAGAGACCCAGTACTTC; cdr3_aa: CAWSRQQETQYF
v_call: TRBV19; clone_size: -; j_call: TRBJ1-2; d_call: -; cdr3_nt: TGTGCCAGTCGGACAGCCCCATCGGATGGCTACACCTTC; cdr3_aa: CASRTAPSDGYTF
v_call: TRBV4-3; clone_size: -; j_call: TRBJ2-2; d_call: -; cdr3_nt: TGCGCCAGCAGTCCTGGCCCGAACACCGGGGAGCTGTTTTTT; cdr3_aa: CASSPGPNTGELFF
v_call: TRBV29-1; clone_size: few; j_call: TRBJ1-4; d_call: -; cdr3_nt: TGCAGCGCCTCATCGGCAACTAATGAAAAACTGTTTTTT; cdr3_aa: CSASSATNEKLFF
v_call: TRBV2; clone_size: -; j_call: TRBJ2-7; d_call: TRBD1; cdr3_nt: TGTGCCAGCAGTCCGGGACAGGAGGGCGAGCAGTACTTC; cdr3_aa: CASSPGQEGEQYF
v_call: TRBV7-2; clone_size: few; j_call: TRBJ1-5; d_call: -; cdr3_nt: TGTGCCAGCAGCGGGGGCAGTGTCCTCGCTCAGCCCCAGCATTTT; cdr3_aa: CASSGGSVLAQPQHF
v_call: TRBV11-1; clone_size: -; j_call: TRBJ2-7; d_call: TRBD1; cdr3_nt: TGTGCCAGCAGCGCGTTGACAGGGGGCACGGACGAGCAGTACTTC; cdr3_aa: CASSALTGGTDEQYF
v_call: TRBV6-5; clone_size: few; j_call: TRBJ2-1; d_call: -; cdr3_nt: TGTGCCAGCTCCGGGGGAGACAATGAGCAGTTCTTC; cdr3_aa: CASSGGDNEQFF
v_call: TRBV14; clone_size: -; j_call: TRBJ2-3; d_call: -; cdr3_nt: TGTGCCAGCAGCCAAAATAGGGGGTTCACAGATACGCAGTATTTT; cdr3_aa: CASSQNRGFTDTQYF
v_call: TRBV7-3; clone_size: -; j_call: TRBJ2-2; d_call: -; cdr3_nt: TGTGCCAGCAGCCGTTTCCGGCAGGGTGACGCCGGGGAGCTGTTTTTT; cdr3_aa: CASSRFRQGDAGELFF
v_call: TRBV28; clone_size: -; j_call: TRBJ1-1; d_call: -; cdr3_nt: TGTGCCAGCATCTTAGGAGGAACTGAAGCTTTCTTT; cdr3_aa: CASILGGTEAFF
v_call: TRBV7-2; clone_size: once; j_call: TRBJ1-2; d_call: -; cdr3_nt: TGTGCCAGCAGCTTAGCGAGGCAGGGAGGCTACACCTTC; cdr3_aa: CASSLARQGGYTF
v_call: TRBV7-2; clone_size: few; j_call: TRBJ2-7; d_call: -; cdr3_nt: TGTGCCAGCAGCCTAGTGCTACCTCAACTCAACGAGCAGTACTTC; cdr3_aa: CASSLVLPQLNEQYF
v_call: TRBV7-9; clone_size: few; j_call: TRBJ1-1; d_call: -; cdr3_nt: TGTGCCAGCAGCTCGGAGTACGGTGCTTTCTTT; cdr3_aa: CASSSEYGAFF